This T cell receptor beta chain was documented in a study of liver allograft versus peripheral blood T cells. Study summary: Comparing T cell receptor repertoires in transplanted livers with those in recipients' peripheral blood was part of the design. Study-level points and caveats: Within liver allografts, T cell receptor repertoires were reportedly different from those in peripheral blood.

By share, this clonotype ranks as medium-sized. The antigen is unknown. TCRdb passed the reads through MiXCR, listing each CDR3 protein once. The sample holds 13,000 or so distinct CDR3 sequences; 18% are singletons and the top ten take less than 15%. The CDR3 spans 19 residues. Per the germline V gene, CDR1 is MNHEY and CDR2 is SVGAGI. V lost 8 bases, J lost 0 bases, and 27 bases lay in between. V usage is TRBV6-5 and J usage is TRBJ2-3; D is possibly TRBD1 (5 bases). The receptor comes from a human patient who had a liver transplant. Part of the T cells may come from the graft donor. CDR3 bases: TGTGCCAGCCCCAAACCTCATAACGCAGGGCGTACTAGCACAGATACGCAGTATTTT. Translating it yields CASPKPHNAGRTSTDTQYF.